This TCR beta chain was sequenced during a study of CD8 T cells in Susac syndrome. Findings and caveats of the study: As the study acknowledged, the number of individuals in its TCR sequencing and HLA analysis was relatively small.

Random-hexamer reverse transcription was applied to about 0.5 to 1 ug RNA. The immunoSEQ assay covered 54 Vbeta and 13 Jbeta segments for CDR3. MiXCR, run by TCRdb on the immunoSEQ multiplex PCR reads, gives a single entry per CDR3 protein. The data show 250,000 to 300,000 distinct CDR3 sequences, roughly 84% seen once. The multiple sclerosis controls, all treatment-naive patients, had relapsing-remitting disease that was stable or active. TEMRA cells were enriched by FACS, and CD4+ and CD8+ T cells were negatively isolated. For this clonotype: Antigen unknown.

The CDR3 spans 16 residues. Germline V gene sequence: CDR1 SGHAT, CDR2 FQNNGV. The V end lost 8 bases, the J end lost 5 bases, and 25 bases lay between the germline ends. The material sequenced was CD8+ T cells from PBMCs. J is TRBJ2-7 and V is TRBV11-2; TRBD1 or TRBD2 may be the D gene (5 bases each). This clonotype was obtained from a human donor with multiple sclerosis. CDR3 DNA sequence: TGTGCCAGCCAGGGACCCGGTAGGTACCGTGACAACGAGCAGTACTTC. Translated: CASQGPGRYRDNEQYF.